This T cell receptor beta chain stems from a study of cytomegalovirus exposure and HLA in healthy donors. At the level of the study: There were roughly 120 million unique TCR beta sequences, drawn from some 180 million T cells, in an earlier analysis.

The PCR was carried out with 60 Vbeta primers and 13 Jbeta primers. TCRdb keeps only in-frame clones here, not all; method: immunoSEQ multiplex PCR. This repertoire includes 150,000 to 200,000 clones. General study findings and limits: Analyses of presence/absence relied on an assumption of roughly uniform sequencing depth across donors. CMV serostatus was the only immune exposure information that was available. Reportedly, fewer N-insertions than the roughly 700-donor mean appeared in an Asian-associated ancestry cluster in a later analysis.

As concerns this clone: Its antigen is unidentified.

The clonotype originates from a woman younger than 35 in good health and CMV-seropositive. Source material: PBMCs.

CDR3: CASSVEGGDFYGYTF. The DNA for the CDR3 is TGTGCCAGCAGCGTAGAAGGGGGCGACTTCTATGGCTACACCTTC. The rearrangement joins TRBV9 to TRBJ1-2; 7 bases are shared with TRBD1. The CDR3 length is 15 residues. The germline V gene has CDR1 SGDLS and CDR2 YYNGEE. Trimming took 0 bases from V and 4 from J; bases not matched to a gene: 6.